Presented here are 9 T cell receptor beta chains from one specimen sequenced in a study of blood T cell repertoires in COVID-19. Sequenced by immunoSEQ multiplex PCR; TCRdb stores in-frame clones only, minus some. The sample shows roughly 330,000 clones, roughly 90% of them seen only once. Sample: peripheral blood. These receptors were obtained from a man aged 18 to 35 who had recovered from COVID-19.

This clone was seen only once. The J gene is TRBJ1-1, the V gene TRBV15, with D possibly being TRBD1 (5 bases). V gave up 1 base and J gave up 3 bases, with 9 bases separating them. This CDR3 is 14 amino acids long. CDR1 and CDR2 (germline): LNHNV, YYDKDF (reference sequence). The CDR3 sequence: CATSRGRVDTEAFF. In nucleotides, the CDR3 is TGTGCCACCAGCAGAGGCAGGGTGGACACTGAAGCTTTCTTT.

V and J are TRBV29-1 and TRBJ1-5; 11 bases match TRBD1. Trimming removed 6 bases from V and 6 bases from J; junction bases left unmatched: 10. CDR3 length: 15 residues. Looked up from germline, CDR1 is SQVTM and CDR2 is ANQGSEA. The DNA for the CDR3 is TGCAGCGTATCTTATGGACAGGGGGCAGGTCAGCCCCAGCATTTT. Protein sequence: CSVSYGQGAGQPQHF.

The chain combines TRBV29-1 with TRBJ2-1, with D unclear. From germline, CDR1 is SQVTM and CDR2 ANQGSEA. Trimming shortened V by 4 bases and J by 5 bases, and 15 bases separated the two germline ends. The CDR3 consists of 14 residues. The CDR3 nucleotides read TGCAGCGTTGTCTTCTTTGCAGAAAACAATGAGCAGTTCTTC. Translating it yields CSVVFFAENNEQFF.

J is TRBJ2-1 and V is TRBV15, with a weak D call TRBD1 (6 bases). The V gene lost 1 base and the J gene lost 1 base, with 11 bases spanning the gap. The CDR3 has 16 residues. Germline V CDR1 and CDR2: LNHNV, YYDKDF (reference sequence). CDR3 DNA: TGTGCCACCAGCAGAGCCCGGGACAAGTCCTACAATGAGCAGTTCTTC. It translates to CATSRARDKSYNEQFF.

V usage is TRBV4-1 and J usage is TRBJ2-1, with 9 bases aligning to TRBD2. V lost 4 bases to trimming and J lost 3 bases; unmatched junction nucleotides: 7. The germline CDR1 and CDR2 sequences are MGHRA and YSYEKL. CDR3 length: 16 amino acids. The chain's CDR3 is CASSPPSGIGYNEQFF. CDR3 DNA: TGCGCCAGCAGCCCTCCTAGCGGGATAGGCTACAATGAGCAGTTCTTC.

DNA for the CDR3: TGTGCCAGCAGACCTGGAGGGAGCGATGAAAAACTGTTTTTT. It encodes CASRPGGSDEKLFF. This chain joins TRBV6-5 and TRBJ1-4, with D uncertain. The CDR3 consists of 14 residues. Germline V lookup: CDR1 MNHEY, CDR2 SVGAGI. The V end lost 6 bases, the J end lost 6 bases, and 14 bases lay between the germline ends.

This clone was observed a single time. This rearrangement joins TRBV19 to TRBJ2-1; no definite D call. From germline, CDR1 is LNHDA and CDR2 SQIVND (reference sequence). With 4 bases removed from V and 3 bases from J, the gap between germline ends came to 16 bases. The CDR3 runs to 16 residues. CDR3 region: CASSSQTLTDYNEQFF. The CDR3 region has the DNA TGTGCCAGTAGTAGTCAGACCCTCACAGACTACAATGAGCAGTTCTTC.

The rearrangement joins TRBV6-2 or TRBV6-3 to TRBJ2-5, with 15 nucleotides matching TRBD2. The V gene end was trimmed by 4 bases and the J gene end by 3 bases; junction bases not matched to a gene: 12. The CDR3 spans 19 residues. Germline CDR1 reads MNHEY; CDR2 reads SVGEGT. This chain's CDR3 is CASSFSSTGLAGGEETQYF. The CDR3 bases are TGTGCCAGCAGTTTCTCCTCAACGGGACTAGCGGGAGGAGAAGAGACCCAGTACTTC.

DNA for the CDR3: TGTGCCAGTAGTATAGGGGCTCAAATTAGCAATCAGCCCCAGCATTTT. It is translated as CASSIGAQISNQPQHF. The chain has TRBV19 and TRBJ1-5, with D unresolved. The V and J ends lost 1 base and 0 bases respectively, with 10 bases between them. There are 16 residues in the CDR3. Germline values: CDR1 LNHDA, CDR2 SQIVND (reference sequence).